Presented here are 27 T cell receptor beta chains from one specimen sequenced in a study of T cell responses to AZD1222 COVID-19 vaccine. Only in-frame clones appear in the TCRdb table, and some are missing; sequencing was by immunoSEQ multiplex PCR. This table holds roughly 100,000 clones, about 94% found once. Specimen: peripheral blood, collected on day 0 of AZD1222 vaccination. Source of these receptors: an adult in good health.

This chain joins TRBV11-2 and TRBJ1-4; a weak D match, TRBD1 (5 bases). Trimming cost V 5 bases and J 0 bases, with 7 bases left between them. The CDR3 runs 14 residues. Per the germline V gene, CDR1 is SGHAT and CDR2 is FQNNGV. CDR3 in amino acids: CASSLRATNEKLFF. The CDR3 DNA sequence: TGTGCCAGCAGCCTCAGGGCAACTAATGAAAAACTGTTTTTT.

This sequence joins TRBV19 and TRBJ2-2; 7 nucleotides line up with TRBD2. Germline V gene data show CDR1 as LNHDA and CDR2 as SQIVND (reference sequence). V was clipped by 2 bases and J by 5 bases; unmatched bases: 5. CDR3 length: 15 amino acids. In DNA, the CDR3 is TGTGCCAGTAGTATATCGGCGGGGGTAACCGGGGAGCTGTTTTTT. It is translated as CASSISAGVTGELFF.

V and J are TRBV27 and TRBJ1-4; unclear D gene. Germline V gives CDR1 MNHEY, CDR2 SMNVEV (reference sequence). V lost 5 bases, J lost 8 bases, and 15 bases lay in between. The CDR3 has 14 amino acids. The CDR3 reads CASSPRSLGEKLFF. Written as DNA, the CDR3 is TGTGCCAGCAGTCCTCGAAGCCTTGGGGAAAAACTGTTTTTT.

This clone came up a few times. V is TRBV29-1 and J is TRBJ2-7; D might be TRBD1 (6 bases). Trimming took 7 bases from V and 2 from J, leaving 12 bases between them. Germline CDR1 reads SQVTM; CDR2 reads ANQGSEA. This CDR3 contains 12 residues. The CDR3 region is CSAGDLAYEQYF. As DNA, the CDR3 is TGCAGCGCAGGGGACCTGGCCTACGAGCAGTACTTC.

CDR3 coding DNA: TGTGCCAGCAGCGTGACCCCGGGTTCACCCCTCCACTTT. It is translated as CASSVTPGSPLHF. The genes are TRBV9 and TRBJ1-6, with D uncertain. Trimming left V 2 bases short and J 9 bases short, with 9 bases between. This CDR3 spans 13 amino acids. Germline assignment: CDR1 SGDLS and CDR2 YYNGEE.

In the case of this clone: The sample has other DNA sequences that encode this CDR3 too. The chain employs TRBV5-1 and TRBJ1-2; D uncertain. Trimming took off 2 bases at V and 2 bases at J, with 4 bases between the two ends. The germline CDR1 and CDR2 sequences are SGHRS and YFSETQ. There are 12 residues in the CDR3. The CDR3 reads CASSLLNYGYTF. The CDR3 nucleotides read TGCGCCAGCAGCTTACTCAACTATGGCTACACCTTC.

The V gene is TRBV6-5, the J gene TRBJ2-1, with 7 bases matching TRBD1. Germline V CDR1 and CDR2: MNHEY, SVGAGI. The CDR3 is 13 residues long. V shed 6 bases, J shed 7 bases, and the junction held 6 bases outside the gene matches. CDR3 in DNA: TGTGCCAGCAGCACCCCGACAGGGAATGAGCAGTTCTTC. It codes for CASSTPTGNEQFF.

The chain joins TRBV4-1 to TRBJ2-7; no firm D call. The CDR3 sequence is 16 residues long. The germline V gene encodes CDR1 MGHRA and CDR2 YSYEKL. V lost 2 bases, J lost 0 bases, and 14 bases lay in between. This chain's CDR3 is CASSQQPTRSSYEQYF. The DNA of the CDR3 is TGCGCCAGCAGCCAACAACCGACCCGTAGCTCCTACGAGCAGTACTTC.

Comment on this clone: The identical CDR3 is also encoded by other nucleotide sequences in the sample. V and J are TRBV19 and TRBJ1-1; 9 nucleotides align to TRBD1. Unmatched junction bases numbered 5, after V lost 4 bases and J lost 5 bases. Germline CDR1 is LNHDA and CDR2 is SQIVND (reference sequence). CDR3 length: 14 residues. CDR3 nucleotide sequence: TGTGCCAGTAGTACCGGGACAGGGAGGACTGAAGCTTTCTTT. Residues: CASSTGTGRTEAFF.

V is TRBV4-1 and J is TRBJ1-3, with D unresolved. The V end lost 4 bases, the J end lost 0 bases, and 7 bases lay between the germline ends. This CDR3 spans 14 amino acids. Germline assignment: CDR1 MGHRA and CDR2 YSYEKL. CDR3: CASSPGGSGNTIYF. Written as DNA, the CDR3 is TGCGCCAGCAGCCCCGGCGGCTCTGGAAACACCATATATTTT.

This clone has a single count. The rearrangement joins TRBV5-4 to TRBJ2-4; D not resolved. V lost 4 bases to trimming and J lost 2 bases, with 10 bases between them. The CDR3 extends over 14 amino acids. CDR1 is SGHNT and CDR2 is YYREEE in the germline V gene (reference sequence). CDR3 coding DNA: TGTGCCAGCAGCGGACCCGAAACCAAAAACATTCAGTACTTC. It specifies CASSGPETKNIQYF.

CDR3 protein: CSASPGLAGPYEQYF. The CDR3 coding sequence is TGCAGTGCTAGTCCCGGACTAGCGGGACCCTACGAGCAGTACTTC. This chain uses TRBV20-1 with TRBJ2-7; 12 bases are shared with TRBD2. In germline, CDR1 is DFQATT, CDR2 SNEGSKA (reference sequence). The CDR3 totals 15 residues. V dropped 3 bases and J dropped 2; count of bases not matched to a gene: 5.

The V gene is TRBV5-1, the J gene TRBJ2-5; 8 positions match TRBD2. The CDR3 sequence is 15 residues long. From germline, CDR1 is SGHRS and CDR2 YFSETQ. With 5 bases clipped from V and 4 bases from J, the junction kept 10 bases outside the gene matches. The CDR3 DNA follows: TGCGCCAGCAGGCCCGGGACTAGTGTGGGAGAGACCCAGTACTTC. Its translation: CASRPGTSVGETQYF. The variable domain in full, completed from reference TRBV5-1 and TRBJ2-5, reads KAGVTQTPRYLIKTRGQQVTLSCSPISGHRSVSWYQQTPGQGLQFLFEYFSETQRNKGNFPGRFSGRQFSNSRSEMNVSTLELGDSALYLCASRPGTSVGETQYFGPGTRLLVL.

The rearrangement uses TRBV10-1 and TRBJ2-1, with D possibly TRBD1 on 6 matching bases. From germline, CDR1 is WNHNN and CDR2 SYGVQD (reference sequence). V was trimmed by 5 bases and J by 0 bases, leaving 8 bases between them. The CDR3 is 14 residues long. For the CDR3, the DNA is TGCGCCAGCAGTACAGGGAGCTCCTACAATGAGCAGTTCTTC. Its protein is CASSTGSSYNEQFF.

Details on this clone: The sample holds other DNA sequences that translate to the same CDR3. The CDR3 reads CASSRDRSYEQYF. The CDR3 nucleotides are TGCGCCAGCAGCCGGGACAGATCCTACGAGCAGTACTTC. The chain links TRBV5-1 to TRBJ2-7; TRBD1 matches 7 bases. This CDR3 has 13 residues. The germline gives CDR1 SGHRS, CDR2 YFSETQ. V trimming: 4 bases; J trimming: 1 base; junction bases outside the gene matches: 2.

The chain couples TRBV2 to TRBJ1-4; D possibly corresponds to TRBD1 (5 bases). The CDR3 totals 15 residues. Germline assignment: CDR1 SNHLY and CDR2 FYNNEI. V was clipped by 11 bases and J by 5 bases, with 21 bases between them. CDR3 coding DNA: TGTGCCGCCCAGGGTCCCGAAACCGTAAATGAAAAACTGTTTTTT. It specifies CAAQGPETVNEKLFF.

For the CDR3, the DNA is TGTGCCAGCGGGGGGACAGGGGACGGCCCCAGTGAGCAGTTCTTC. Amino acids: CASGGTGDGPSEQFF. The chain is built from TRBV6-4 and TRBJ2-1; 10 bases are a match to TRBD1. Germline CDR1 reads MRHNA; CDR2 reads SNTAGT. CDR3 size: 15 residues. Trimming cost V 8 bases and J 9 bases; bases outside gene matches: 13.

The chain uses TRBV18 and TRBJ1-2, with 7 bases aligning to TRBD1. The CDR3 loop spans 15 amino acids. In germline, CDR1 is KGHSH, CDR2 LQKENI. V lost 3 bases and J lost 4; bases outside the gene matches: 8. The CDR3 spells CASSPDRAWGYGYTF. In nucleotides, the CDR3 is TGTGCCAGCTCACCTGACAGGGCGTGGGGCTATGGCTACACCTTC.

The rearrangement joins TRBV6-1 to TRBJ1-1; D is perhaps TRBD1 (5 bases). The CDR3 contains 14 residues. Germline V gives CDR1 MNHNS, CDR2 SASEGT. Between the trimmed V and J ends, which lost 2 bases and 1 base, there was a span of 8 bases. CDR3 protein: CASSESGQNTEAFF. The DNA for the CDR3 is TGTGCCAGCAGTGAATCGGGGCAGAACACTGAAGCTTTCTTT.

The V and J genes are TRBV30 and TRBJ1-3; D remains unclear. Between the trimmed V and J ends, which lost 2 bases and 3 bases, there was a span of 8 bases. This CDR3 comprises 13 residues. Germline CDR1 GTSNPN, CDR2 SVGIG (reference sequence). The CDR3 here is CAWSQGSGNTIYF. The CDR3 coding sequence is TGTGCCTGGAGTCAAGGGAGTGGAAACACCATATATTTT.

CDR3 protein: CASSSSLGTGEFGYTF. CDR3 nucleotide sequence: TGTGCCAGCAGCTCAAGCCTCGGGACAGGGGAATTTGGCTACACCTTC. The chain is built from TRBV7-9 and TRBJ1-2; 10 positions agree with TRBD1. The V and J ends lost 4 bases and 7 bases, in that order; junction bases with no gene match: 12. CDR1 is SEHNR and CDR2 is FQNEAQ in the germline V gene (reference sequence). CDR3 size: 16 residues.

The chain couples TRBV6-5 to TRBJ1-5, with D unresolved. From germline, CDR1 is MNHEY and CDR2 SVGAGI. Trimming pared 5 bases from V and 4 bases from J, leaving 9 bases between. CDR3 length: 13 residues. The DNA for the CDR3 is TGTGCCAGCAGTAACAGAGAAAATCAGCCCCAGCATTTT. Its translation: CASSNRENQPQHF.

The count of this clone is one. The chain links TRBV27 to TRBJ2-2; 12 nucleotides match TRBD2. The CDR3 contains 14 residues. Germline V CDR1 and CDR2: MNHEY, SMNVEV (reference sequence). Losses at the gene ends were 10 bases for V and 6 bases for J; bases not matched to a gene: 6. CDR3 in amino acids: CATRLAGGPGELFF. The DNA of the CDR3 is TGTGCCACCCGCCTAGCGGGGGGGCCCGGGGAGCTGTTTTTT.

The chain combines TRBV6-5 with TRBJ1-2; possible D gene TRBD1, 6 bases. V gave up 6 bases and J gave up 6 bases, with 11 bases separating them. The CDR3 spans 12 residues. The V gene's germline CDR1 is MNHEY and CDR2 SVGAGI. This CDR3 is CASRKQGHGYTF. CDR3 nucleotides: TGTGCCAGCAGGAAACAGGGACATGGCTACACCTTC.

V is TRBV18 and J is TRBJ2-7; TRBD2 is a possible D gene (6 bases). V was pared by 3 bases and J by 2 bases, with 14 bases between. Germline lookup yields CDR1 KGHSH and CDR2 LQKENI. The CDR3 is 15 amino acids. CDR3: CASSPSGSGPYEQYF. CDR3 sequence (DNA): TGTGCCAGCTCACCCAGCGGGTCGGGACCCTACGAGCAGTACTTC.

CDR3 bases: TGTGCCAGCAGCCCCTTAGCGGGCTCCTACAATGAGCAGTTCTTC. It is translated as CASSPLAGSYNEQFF. The rearrangement joins TRBV3-1 (or the pseudogene TRBV3-2) to TRBJ2-1; 7 bases line up with TRBD2. Per the germline V gene, CDR1 is LGHDT and CDR2 is YNNKEL (reference sequence). The ends lost 4 bases at V and 0 bases at J; junction bases unmatched: 3. This CDR3 has 15 residues.

V is TRBV9 and J is TRBJ1-6, with TRBD1 matching over 8 bases. The CDR3 has 16 amino acids. Trimming at V came to 7 bases and at J to 7 bases, leaving 13 bases not matched to a gene. CDR1 is SGDLS and CDR2 is YYNGEE in the germline V gene. CDR3 in amino acids: CASGRTGLRRNSPLHF. CDR3 nucleotides: TGTGCCAGCGGCCGGACAGGGTTACGGCGGAATTCACCCCTCCACTTT. Combining the CDR3 with reference TRBV9 and TRBJ1-6 gives the whole variable domain DSGVTQTPKHLITATGQRVTLRCSPRSGDLSVYWYQQSLDQGLQFLIQYYNGEERAKGNILERFSAQQFPDLHSELNLSSLELGDSALYFCASGRTGLRRNSPLHFGNGTRLTVT.